Listed below are T cell receptor beta chains from one sample, sequenced in a study of T cells in Graves' hyperthyroidism and ophthalmopathy. TCRdb reprocessed the multiplex PCR reads with MiXCR, giving one entry per CDR3 protein. This table holds 550,000 to 700,000 distinct CDR3 sequences, around 45% found once. Sequencing used peripheral blood or thyroid tissue (not recorded which). The origin of the receptors is an adult woman with Graves' disease, either hyperthyroidism or ophthalmopathy (not recorded which). The CDR3 runs from the conserved cysteine through the conserved F or W. The order of the fields is J gene, clone size, V gene, D gene, CDR3 protein, CDR3 DNA. D genes are given only for firm matches. Expanded clones get a size class; other rows say once, few or many, or leave the size out.

>TRBJ1-1|NA|TRBV30|TRBD1
CAWSGTGGEAFF
TGTGCCTGGAGTGGGACAGGCGGTGAAGCTTTCTTT
>TRBJ2-7|NA|TRBV7-2|NA
CASNAGTTYEQYF
TGTGCCAGCAATGCCGGGACAACCTACGAGCAGTACTTC
>TRBJ2-7|many|TRBV9|NA
CASSVGLGYEQYF
TGTGCCAGCAGCGTAGGCCTAGGGTACGAGCAGTACTTC
>TRBJ1-1|NA|TRBV20-1|NA
CSASFLNTEAFF
TGCAGTGCTAGCTTTTTGAACACTGAAGCTTTCTTT
>TRBJ1-2|many|TRBV6-5|NA
CASSPREAIYGYTF
TGTGCCAGCAGTCCCCGCGAGGCGATATATGGCTACACCTTC
>TRBJ1-3|NA|TRBV10-3|NA
CAISVGQSSGNTIYF
TGTGCCATCAGTGTCGGGCAAAGCTCTGGAAACACCATATATTTT
>TRBJ2-2|many|TRBV5-8|NA
CASSFGVGELFF
TGTGCCAGCAGCTTCGGGGTTGGGGAGCTGTTTTTT
>TRBJ1-2|NA|TRBV7-2|NA
CASSSTGSNYGYTF
TGTGCCAGCAGCTCGACTGGATCTAACTATGGCTACACCTTC
>TRBJ2-6|many|TRBV7-3|TRBD2
CASSSGLAGVAGANVLTF
TGTGCCAGCAGCTCCGGACTAGCGGGAGTGGCTGGGGCCAACGTCCTGACTTTC
>TRBJ2-5|many|TRBV3-1|TRBD2
CASSPWGAGQETQYF
TGTGCCAGCAGCCCCTGGGGAGCGGGACAAGAGACCCAGTACTTC
>TRBJ1-1|NA|TRBV10-3|NA
CAISESGYGAFF
TGTGCCATCAGTGAGTCGGGTTATGGAGCTTTCTTT
>TRBJ1-5|many|TRBV5-4|TRBD1
CASSRGQGLDQPQHF
TGTGCCAGCAGCCGAGGACAGGGGTTGGATCAGCCCCAGCATTTT
>TRBJ2-2|NA|TRBV14|TRBD1
CASSHRTGEGTGELFF
TGTGCCAGCAGCCACCGGACAGGGGAAGGCACCGGGGAGCTGTTTTTT
>TRBJ1-6|NA|TRBV6-4|NA
CASRDPSYNSPLHF
TGTGCCAGCAGGGACCCCTCCTATAATTCACCCCTCCACTTT
>TRBJ1-2|few|TRBV20-1|TRBD1
CSARGNWDSDNTF
TGCAGTGCTAGAGGAAATTGGGACAGCGATAACACCTTC
>TRBJ1-3|few|TRBV7-2|NA
CASSLTVSGNTIYF
TGTGCCAGCAGCCTAACAGTCTCTGGAAACACCATATATTTT
>TRBJ2-5|many|TRBV10-3|NA
CAYGRSPQETQYF
TGTGCCTATGGGCGGTCCCCCCAAGAGACCCAGTACTTC
>TRBJ1-1|many|TRBV7-2|NA
CASSLGAGDTEAFF
TGTGCCAGCAGCTTAGGGGCGGGTGACACTGAAGCTTTCTTT
>TRBJ1-2|once|TRBV5-1|NA
CASSAETYYGYTF
TGCGCCAGCAGCGCCGAGACATACTATGGCTACACCTTC
>TRBJ2-5|NA|TRBV7-7|NA
CASSLGTGRTQYF
TGTGCTAGCAGCTTAGGGACGGGGAGAACCCAGTACTTC
>TRBJ2-5|NA|TRBV7-3|NA
CASSPLTPQETQYF
TGTGCCAGCAGCCCACTGACCCCCCAAGAGACCCAGTACTTC
>TRBJ2-5|NA|TRBV2|TRBD1
CASGVPGGLGTQYF
TGTGCCAGCGGTGTACCAGGGGGATTGGGGACCCAGTACTTC
>TRBJ2-7|many|TRBV20-1|TRBD2
CSARNQAGSNSYEQYF
TGCAGTGCTAGAAATCAAGCGGGGTCTAACTCCTACGAGCAGTACTTC
>TRBJ2-5|once|TRBV20-1|NA
CSAGHGFQETQYF
TGCAGTGCTGGTCACGGGTTCCAAGAGACCCAGTACTTC
>TRBJ1-1|many|TRBV7-2|NA
CASLGSPNTEAFF
TGTGCCAGCCTGGGATCTCCCAACACTGAAGCTTTCTTT
>TRBJ2-7|once|TRBV10-3|TRBD1
CAISEGDRKPSYEQYF
TGTGCCATCAGTGAGGGGGACAGGAAACCCTCCTACGAGCAGTACTTC
>TRBJ2-6|NA|TRBV11-2|NA
CASSLFRWVRSGANVLTF
TGTGCCAGCAGCTTATTCCGTTGGGTTCGCTCTGGGGCCAACGTCCTGACTTTC
>TRBJ1-1|NA|TRBV20-1|NA
CSAGSRGVDEAFF
TGCAGTGCTGGATCCCGCGGGGTGGATGAAGCTTTCTTT
>TRBJ1-1|many|TRBV7-2|TRBD1
CASSLRGGAWTEAFF
TGTGCCAGCAGCCTTCGAGGGGGCGCATGGACTGAAGCTTTCTTT
>TRBJ1-1|many|TRBV12-3/TRBV12-4|TRBD1
CASRTGIEAFF
TGTGCCAGCAGGACAGGGATTGAAGCTTTCTTT
>TRBJ1-6|many|TRBV20-1|TRBD1
CSASLSGTGNFGANSPLHF
TGCAGTGCTAGCTTGTCCGGGACAGGGAACTTCGGGGCTAATTCACCCCTCCACTTT
>TRBJ1-6|NA|TRBV9|TRBD1
CASSAPGGTLHF
TGTGCCAGCAGCGCCCCAGGGGGAACCCTCCACTTT
>TRBJ2-6|NA|TRBV5-1|TRBD1
CASSIYGQGVNVLTF
TGCGCCAGCAGCATCTACGGACAGGGGGTTAACGTCCTGACTTTC
>TRBJ1-5|many|TRBV2|NA
CASSGQVRNQPQHF
TGTGCCAGCAGTGGACAGGTTCGGAATCAGCCCCAGCATTTT
>TRBJ1-4|few|TRBV2|TRBD1
CASSPRGTGEKLFF
TGTGCCAGCAGTCCAAGGGGGACAGGCGAAAAACTGTTTTTT
>TRBJ2-7|NA|TRBV9|TRBD1
CASSGSRDRMTYEQYF
TGTGCCAGCAGCGGATCCCGGGACAGGATGACCTACGAGCAGTACTTC
>TRBJ2-7|NA|TRBV7-3|NA
CASSLQGSTDTQYF
TGTGCCAGCAGCCTCCAGGGTAGCACAGATACGCAGTACTTC
>TRBJ2-5|NA|TRBV10-1|NA
CASSESNGGWETQYF
TGCGCCAGCAGTGAGTCGAACGGGGGCTGGGAGACCCAGTACTTC
>TRBJ1-1|NA|TRBV7-9|TRBD1
CASSVGTEREAFF
TGTGCCAGCAGCGTAGGGACAGAGCGTGAAGCTTTCTTT
>TRBJ2-5|NA|TRBV10-3|TRBD1
CAISGDRGVGETQYF
TGTGCCATCAGTGGGGACAGGGGGGTAGGAGAGACCCAGTACTTC
>TRBJ2-5|NA|TRBV24-1|NA
CATAGVEETQYF
TGTGCCACCGCCGGGGTAGAAGAGACCCAGTACTTC
>TRBJ2-1|few|TRBV6-5|TRBD1
CASSYSLQGADNEQFF
TGTGCCAGCAGTTACTCATTACAGGGGGCCGACAATGAGCAGTTCTTC
>TRBJ2-7|many|TRBV9|NA
CASSVGWSTHLYEQYF
TGTGCCAGCAGCGTAGGTTGGTCCACCCACCTGTACGAGCAGTACTTC
>TRBJ2-7|few|TRBV27|NA
CASSFRGEVSYEQYF
TGTGCCAGCAGTTTCAGGGGCGAAGTTTCCTACGAGCAGTACTTC
>TRBJ1-5|many|TRBV4-2|TRBD1
CASSQTGTVGNQPQHF
TGTGCCAGCAGCCAAACCGGGACAGTGGGCAATCAGCCCCAGCATTTT
>TRBJ2-7|many|TRBV4-1|NA
CASSPQGPYEQYF
TGCGCCAGCAGCCCCCAAGGCCCCTACGAGCAGTACTTC
>TRBJ2-3|few|TRBV5-1|NA
CASSLGSGLSTDTQYF
TGCGCCAGCAGCTTGGGTTCGGGTCTTAGCACAGATACGCAGTATTTT
>TRBJ2-7|NA|TRBV7-6|NA
CASGPASYEQYF
TGTGCCAGCGGGCCAGCCTCCTACGAGCAGTACTTC
>TRBJ2-2|many|TRBV20-1|NA
CSVPIQGNTGELFF
TGCAGCGTACCAATACAGGGAAACACCGGGGAGCTGTTTTTT
>TRBJ2-6|NA|TRBV20-1|NA
CSARWGGANVLTF
TGCAGTGCTAGATGGGGTGGGGCCAACGTCCTGACTTTC
>TRBJ1-6|many|TRBV20-1|TRBD1
CSASSTGAWEPLHF
TGCAGTGCTAGTTCGACAGGGGCATGGGAACCCCTCCACTTT
>TRBJ1-6|once|TRBV20-1|NA
CSASPSEGGGNSPLHF
TGCAGTGCTTCCCCGTCCGAGGGGGGGGGTAATTCACCCCTCCACTTT
>TRBJ1-6|NA|TRBV5-1|NA
CASRNRENSPLHF
TGCGCCAGCCGCAACAGGGAAAATTCACCCCTCCACTTT
>TRBJ1-5|NA|TRBV19|TRBD1
CASSIDGTGKQPQHF
TGTGCCAGTAGTATAGATGGGACAGGGAAACAGCCCCAGCATTTT
>TRBJ1-2|many|TRBV6-5|NA
CASSYLGRARRDYGYTF
TGTGCCAGCAGTTACCTCGGCAGGGCGCGGCGAGACTATGGCTACACCTTC
>TRBJ2-5|many|TRBV9|NA
CASSPTGAVQETQYF
TGTGCCAGCAGCCCGACGGGAGCAGTTCAAGAGACCCAGTACTTC
>TRBJ2-7|many|TRBV14|NA
CASSHFTLAGYEQYF
TGTGCCAGCAGCCACTTTACCCTAGCAGGCTACGAGCAGTACTTC
>TRBJ2-1|few|TRBV24-1|TRBD2
CATSDPLAGEQFF
TGTGCCACCAGTGATCCACTAGCGGGAGAGCAGTTCTTC
>TRBJ1-6|once|TRBV19|NA
CAWTPSRNSPLHF
TGTGCCTGGACCCCAAGCCGTAACTCACCCCTCCACTTT
>TRBJ2-7|many|TRBV5-1|NA
CASMPADSYEQYF
TGCGCCAGCATGCCAGCGGACTCCTACGAGCAGTACTTC